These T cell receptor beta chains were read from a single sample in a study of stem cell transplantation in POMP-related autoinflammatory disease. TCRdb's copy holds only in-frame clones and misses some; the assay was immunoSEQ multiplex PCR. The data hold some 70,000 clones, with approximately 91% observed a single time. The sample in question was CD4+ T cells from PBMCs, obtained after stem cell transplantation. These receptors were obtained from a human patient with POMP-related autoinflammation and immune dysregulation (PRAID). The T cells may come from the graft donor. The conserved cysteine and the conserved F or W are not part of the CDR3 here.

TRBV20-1 SAGRGTEAF
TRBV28 ASSPMGVELYGYT
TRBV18 ASSEMTGANTEAF
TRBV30 AWSVVGQGLSQPQH
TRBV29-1 SVRGRNYNEQF
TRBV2 ASMADSGNTIY
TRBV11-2 ASSLEGNQETQY
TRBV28 ASSSSGGASQETQY
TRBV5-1 ASRPESQETQY
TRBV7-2 ASSLVERNEQF
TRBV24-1 ATSDPRQDQETQY
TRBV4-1 ASSQEGQGYNEKLF